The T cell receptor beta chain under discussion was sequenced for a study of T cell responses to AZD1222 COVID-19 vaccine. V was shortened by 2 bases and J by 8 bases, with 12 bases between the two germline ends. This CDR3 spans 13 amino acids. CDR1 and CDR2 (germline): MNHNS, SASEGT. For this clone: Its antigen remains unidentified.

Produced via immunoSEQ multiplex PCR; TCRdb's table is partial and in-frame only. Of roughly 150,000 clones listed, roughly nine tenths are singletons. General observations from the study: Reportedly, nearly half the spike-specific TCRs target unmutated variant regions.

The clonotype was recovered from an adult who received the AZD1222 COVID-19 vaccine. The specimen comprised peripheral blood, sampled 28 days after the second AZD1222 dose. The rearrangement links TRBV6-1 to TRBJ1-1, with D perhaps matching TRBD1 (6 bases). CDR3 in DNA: TGTGCCAGCAGTGAACCGTACAGGGTCGAAGCTTTCTTT. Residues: CASSEPYRVEAFF.